The rows below give T cell receptor beta chains drawn from one sample of a study of Graves' ophthalmopathy and Graves' hyperthyroidism. TCRdb processed the multiplex PCR reads anew with MiXCR; each CDR3 protein has one entry. The table shows about 420,000 distinct CDR3 sequences, with around 20% occurring only once. Sequenced sample: peripheral blood. All receptors derive from a woman between 18 and 29 years old with stable Graves' hyperthyroidism. CDR3s include the opening cysteine and the closing phenylalanine or tryptophan. D genes are given only for firm matches. Clone size is not always given. Where it is, it says once, few, many or a class for expanded clones.

clone_size	j_call	d_call	v_call	cdr3_aa	cdr3_nt
NA	TRBJ2-5	NA	TRBV5-1	CASSLFRVVGETQYF	TGCGCCAGCAGCTTGTTTAGGGTCGTTGGAGAGACCCAGTACTTC
few	TRBJ1-2	NA	TRBV30	CAWSVTGYGYGYTF	TGTGCCTGGAGTGTTACAGGCTACGGCTATGGCTACACCTTC
few	TRBJ2-5	NA	TRBV20-1	CSARDLGRETQYF	TGCAGTGCTAGAGATTTGGGTCGGGAGACCCAGTACTTC
few	TRBJ1-3	TRBD1	TRBV12-3/TRBV12-4	CASSFGTGLGNTIYF	TGTGCCAGCAGTTTCGGGACAGGGCTCGGAAACACCATATATTTT
many	TRBJ2-1	NA	TRBV3-1	CASSQVVWTEQFF	TGTGCCAGCAGCCAAGTTGTATGGACCGAGCAGTTCTTC
many	TRBJ1-2	TRBD1	TRBV6-4	CASSIQDREEGGYTF	TGTGCCAGCAGTATTCAAGACAGGGAGGAGGGTGGCTACACCTTC
many	TRBJ1-3	NA	TRBV20-1	CSAPLIGETMHTIYF	TGCAGTGCTCCCCTAATTGGGGAGACCATGCACACCATATATTTT
many	TRBJ2-7	NA	TRBV14	CASSPDPGRSYEQYF	TGTGCCAGCAGCCCCGACCCGGGACGGTCCTACGAGCAGTACTTC
many	TRBJ1-2	NA	TRBV7-2	CASSLRTENYGYTF	TGTGCCAGCAGCTTACGGACAGAGAACTATGGCTACACCTTC
many	TRBJ2-7	NA	TRBV29-1	CSVEGRQLNEQYF	TGCAGCGTTGAAGGTAGGCAGCTTAACGAGCAGTACTTC
NA	TRBJ1-1	NA	TRBV20-1	CSARLRSTRDTEAFF	TGCAGTGCTAGATTGAGGAGCACGAGGGACACTGAAGCTTTCTTT
many	TRBJ1-1	NA	TRBV4-1	CASSQGGADTEAFF	TGCGCCAGCAGCCAAGGGGGGGCCGACACTGAAGCTTTCTTT
many	TRBJ2-7	NA	TRBV27	CASSRPHSYEQYF	TGTGCCAGCAGCCGACCTCACTCCTACGAGCAGTACTTC
many	TRBJ1-1	TRBD1	TRBV12-3/TRBV12-4	CASSKRTGSTEAFF	TGTGCCAGCAGTAAACGGACAGGGAGCACTGAAGCTTTCTTT
many	TRBJ2-5	NA	TRBV20-1	CSARAFGRGGETQYF	TGCAGTGCTAGAGCCTTTGGCCGGGGCGGAGAGACCCAGTACTTC
many	TRBJ2-2	NA	TRBV6-2/TRBV6-3	CASSSPGRRDANTGELFF	TGTGCCAGCAGTTCCCCCGGTCGGCGGGATGCCAACACCGGGGAGCTGTTTTTT
many	TRBJ1-2	NA	TRBV20-1	CSSSSGGVAFYGYTF	TGCAGTTCCAGTAGCGGGGGGGTGGCTTTCTATGGCTACACCTTC
many	TRBJ2-7	NA	TRBV12-3/TRBV12-4	CASSLAVEQYF	TGTGCCAGCAGTTTAGCCGTCGAGCAGTACTTC
many	TRBJ1-5	NA	TRBV20-1	CSARQRPNQPQHF	TGCAGTGCTAGACAACGGCCCAATCAGCCCCAGCATTTT
NA	TRBJ1-5	NA	TRBV6-2/TRBV6-3	CASSSSVLPQHF	TGTGCCAGCAGTTCCTCCGTCCTCCCCCAGCATTTT
NA	TRBJ2-7	NA	TRBV12-3/TRBV12-4	CASRPSTRYEQYF	TGTGCCAGCAGGCCGTCGACTCGATACGAGCAGTACTTC
many	TRBJ2-2	TRBD2	TRBV24-1	CATSDPRPGTSGTNTGELFF	TGTGCCACCAGTGACCCCCGACCAGGGACTAGCGGAACGAACACCGGGGAGCTGTTTTTT
few	TRBJ1-1	NA	TRBV6-1	CASSVQGDFAEAFF	TGTGCCAGCAGTGTACAGGGTGACTTCGCTGAAGCTTTCTTT
once	TRBJ2-1	TRBD2	TRBV28	CASGAWTSGTYNEQFF	TGTGCCAGCGGGGCCTGGACTAGCGGGACGTACAATGAGCAGTTCTTC
many	TRBJ2-7	TRBD1	TRBV9	CASSPSGQSYEQYF	TGTGCCAGCAGCCCCTCGGGACAGTCCTACGAGCAGTACTTC
many	TRBJ1-5	NA	TRBV28	CASSGTGYGNQPQHF	TGTGCCAGCAGTGGAACAGGGTATGGCAATCAGCCCCAGCATTTT
many	TRBJ2-5	NA	TRBV7-9	CASSSGWDWQETQYF	TGTGCCAGCAGCTCCGGCTGGGACTGGCAAGAGACCCAGTACTTC
many	TRBJ1-3	NA	TRBV20-1	CSARSVGNTIYF	TGCAGTGCTAGGAGCGTTGGAAACACCATATATTTT
many	TRBJ2-3	NA	TRBV12-3/TRBV12-4	CASKRFGGGTDTQYF	TGTGCCAGCAAACGCTTCGGGGGAGGCACAGATACGCAGTATTTT
NA	TRBJ1-2	NA	TRBV30	CAWSGGGDNYGYTF	TGTGCCTGGAGTGGAGGGGGGGATAACTATGGCTACACCTTC
few	TRBJ2-2	TRBD1	TRBV3-1	CASGRRDRGTGELFF	TGTGCCAGCGGTAGGCGGGACAGGGGAACCGGGGAGCTGTTTTTT
many	TRBJ2-2	TRBD2	TRBV4-1	CASSRLAGDGIGELFF	TGCGCCAGCAGCAGACTAGCGGGGGACGGAATCGGGGAGCTGTTTTTT
NA	TRBJ2-5	NA	TRBV4-1	CASSQQGNRRNQYF	TGCGCCAGCAGCCAACAGGGGAACCGTCGGAACCAGTACTTC
many	TRBJ2-5	NA	TRBV6-1	CASSRAEKETQYF	TGTGCCAGCTCCCGTGCTGAAAAAGAGACCCAGTACTTC
NA	TRBJ1-1	TRBD1	TRBV20-1	CSARDQQGLYTEAFF	TGCAGTGCTAGAGACCAACAGGGGTTGTACACTGAAGCTTTCTTT
many	TRBJ2-2	NA	TRBV6-4	CASKRQNIGTGELFF	TGTGCCAGCAAGCGACAGAACATTGGCACCGGGGAGCTGTTTTTT
few	TRBJ2-4	NA	TRBV29-1	CSVVLGVGGNSKYF	TGCAGCGTTGTTTTAGGAGTAGGCGGAAACAGTAAGTACTTC
many	TRBJ2-5	NA	TRBV9	CASSQTQGNQETQYF	TGTGCCAGCAGCCAGACACAGGGCAACCAAGAGACCCAGTACTTC
many	TRBJ2-3	NA	TRBV6-2/TRBV6-3	CASSYVAVTSTDTQYF	TGTGCCAGCAGTTACGTAGCGGTAACTAGCACAGATACGCAGTATTTT
many	TRBJ2-5	NA	TRBV20-1	CSASAPTGRETQYF	TGCAGTGCTAGCGCTCCCACCGGCCGAGAGACCCAGTACTTC
many	TRBJ2-7	TRBD1	TRBV30	CAWSVQRTGYEQYF	TGTGCCTGGAGTGTACAAAGGACAGGTTACGAGCAGTACTTC
many	TRBJ2-7	NA	TRBV19	CASSRGGGRYEQYF	TGTGCCAGTAGTAGAGGAGGGGGCCGGTACGAGCAGTACTTC
NA	TRBJ2-5	TRBD1	TRBV6-2/TRBV6-3	CASSYSGQGRETQYF	TGTGCCAGCAGTTATTCGGGACAGGGAAGAGAGACCCAGTACTTC
many	TRBJ1-2	NA	TRBV12-3/TRBV12-4	CASSHDANRNGYTF	TGTGCCAGCAGCCACGATGCAAACAGGAATGGCTACACCTTC
many	TRBJ2-1	NA	TRBV12-3/TRBV12-4	CASSLAGLIQFF	TGTGCCAGCAGTTTGGCAGGACTTATTCAGTTCTTC
many	TRBJ1-2	NA	TRBV12-3/TRBV12-4	CASSLDVPYGYTF	TGTGCCAGCAGTTTAGATGTTCCCTATGGCTACACCTTC
NA	TRBJ2-7	NA	TRBV6-1	CASKSPGLRGRHEQYF	TGTGCCAGTAAGTCACCGGGACTCCGAGGACGCCACGAGCAGTACTTC
many	TRBJ1-5	NA	TRBV6-1	CASRSIESNQPQHF	TGTGCCAGCAGAAGTATCGAGAGCAATCAGCCCCAGCATTTT
many	TRBJ1-2	NA	TRBV9	CASSEGGGSYGYTF	TGTGCCAGCAGCGAGGGTGGGGGATCCTATGGCTACACCTTC
NA	TRBJ2-3	NA	TRBV6-2/TRBV6-3	CASIGTADTQYF	TGTGCCAGCATCGGGACGGCAGATACGCAGTATTTT
many	TRBJ2-5	NA	TRBV27	CASSPLALWDQTQYF	TGTGCCAGCAGTCCCCTGGCTCTCTGGGATCAGACCCAGTACTTC